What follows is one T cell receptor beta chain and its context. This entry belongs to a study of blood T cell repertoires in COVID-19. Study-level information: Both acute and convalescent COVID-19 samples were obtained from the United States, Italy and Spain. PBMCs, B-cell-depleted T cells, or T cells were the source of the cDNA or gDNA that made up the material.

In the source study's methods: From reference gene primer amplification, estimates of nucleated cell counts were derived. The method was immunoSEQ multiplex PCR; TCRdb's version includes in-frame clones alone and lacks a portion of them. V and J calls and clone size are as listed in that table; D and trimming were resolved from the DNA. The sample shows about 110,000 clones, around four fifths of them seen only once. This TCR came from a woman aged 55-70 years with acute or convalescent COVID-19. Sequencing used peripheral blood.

CDR3 coding DNA: TGTGCCAGCAGCCAAGATCGCGGGACAGGGGCTATTCCTTATAGCAATCAGCCCCAGCATTTT. It is translated as CASSQDRGTGAIPYSNQPQHF. The genes are TRBV3-1 (or the pseudogene TRBV3-2) and TRBJ1-5, with TRBD1 matching over 10 bases. CDR1 LGHDT and CDR2 YNNKEL come from the germline V gene (reference sequence). V dropped 0 bases and J dropped 0; count of bases not matched to a gene: 14. There are 21 residues in the CDR3.